Listed here are 28 T cell receptor beta chains from one sample, sequenced in a study of Ad26.COV2.S vaccination and SARS-CoV-2 variants. Treatment reported: some 20 received Ad26.COV2.S at low or high dose, single or two shots; roughly 5 received placebo; per-sample allocation not given. Specimen acquisition occurred on day 63 following the initial vaccine or placebo injection. The method was immunoSEQ multiplex PCR; TCRdb's version includes in-frame clones alone and lacks a portion of them. This repertoire shows 350,000 to 500,000 clones, approximately 92% found once; its top ten account for over 2%. The sample in question was peripheral blood, obtained in a trial of Ad26.COV2.S vaccine versus placebo. The receptors shown here come from a person between 18 and 65 years old who received the Ad26.COV2.S COVID-19 vaccine or a placebo.

This chain connects TRBV9 to TRBJ2-3; maybe TRBD1 (5 bases). Germline values: CDR1 SGDLS, CDR2 YYNGEE. The CDR3 is 13 residues long. The V end lost 1 base, the J end lost 6 bases, and 9 bases lay between the germline ends. The CDR3 here is CASSVRGYDTQYF. The CDR3 DNA follows: TGTGCCAGCAGCGTAAGGGGTTACGATACGCAGTATTTT.

The V gene is TRBV7-8, the J gene TRBJ2-7, with 7 positions matching TRBD1. Trimming cost V 3 bases and J 5 bases; bases outside gene matches: 1. Germline CDR1 and CDR2: SGHVS and FQNEAQ. CDR3 size: 12 residues. The CDR3 reads CASSFDRDEQYV. The CDR3 DNA is TGTGCCAGCAGCTTTGACAGGGACGAGCAGTACGTC.

DNA of the CDR3: TGCGCCAGCCAGGGGGCATACGAGCAGTACGTC. Protein: CASQGAYEQYV. The genes are TRBV10-2 and TRBJ2-7; 8 bases are shared with TRBD1. CDR1 is WSHSY and CDR2 is SAAADI in the germline V gene. After removal of 8 bases from V and 4 bases from J, the junction contained 1 base not matched to a gene. The CDR3 is 11 residues long.

The chain has TRBV5-4 and TRBJ2-5, with D perhaps matching TRBD2 (5 bases). This CDR3 comprises 15 residues. Germline V lookup: CDR1 SGHNT, CDR2 YYREEE (reference sequence). V was clipped by 4 bases and J by 5 bases, with 18 bases between them. The CDR3 DNA follows: TGTGCCAGCAGCGCGAAAGACCGAGGGATCGAGACCCAGTACTTC. Its protein is CASSAKDRGIETQYF.

The chain links TRBV5-4 to TRBJ2-1; tentative D call: TRBD1 (7 bases). The CDR3 has 16 amino acids. The germline CDR1 and CDR2 sequences are SGHNT and YYREEE (reference sequence). Trimming removed 0 bases from V and 10 bases from J, with 20 bases in between. Written as DNA, the CDR3 is TGTGCCAGCAGCTTGGGGCGGGACAGCTACAATTTAGAGCAGTTCTTC. Encoded protein: CASSLGRDSYNLEQFF.

The chain couples TRBV7-8 to TRBJ1-6, with TRBD1 matching 7 bases. The CDR3 runs 18 residues. After removal of 8 bases from V and 1 base from J, the junction contained 14 bases not matched to a gene. Germline V gives CDR1 SGHVS, CDR2 FQNEAQ. DNA for the CDR3: TGTGCCAGCGGAGGGTACCGGGGACAGCGGTCCTATAATTCACCCCTCCACTTT. It specifies CASGGYRGQRSYNSPLHF.

CDR3 amino acids: CASSLDRGGYGYTF. The CDR3 nucleotides read TGCGCCAGCAGCCTTGACAGGGGGGGCTATGGCTACACCTTC. The V and J genes are TRBV5-1 and TRBJ1-2; 9 bases align to TRBD1. Trimming took 4 bases from V and 4 from J; bases not matched to a gene: 5. Germline-derived CDR1 and CDR2 are SGHRS and YFSETQ. CDR3 length: 14 residues.

The chain combines TRBV24-1 with TRBJ2-3; TRBD1 might be the D (5 bases). The CDR3 has 12 residues. V lost 4 bases and J 10 bases, leaving 11 bases between the germline ends. Germline V lookup: CDR1 KGHDR, CDR2 SFDVKD. In DNA, the CDR3 is TGTGCCACCAGTGACCAGACAGTACCGCAGTATTTT. The encoded protein is CATSDQTVPQYF.

The sample holds one count of this clone. This chain joins TRBV23-1 and TRBJ1-6; 7 bases fit TRBD1. TRBV23-1 is filed as an ORF, its function uncertain. V shed 11 bases, J shed 11 bases, and the junction held 6 bases outside the gene matches. CDR3 length: 11 amino acids. CDR3 DNA: TGCGCCGGCACAGGGGAGCCACCCCTCCACTTT. This translates into CAGTGEPPLHF.

The V gene is TRBV5-1, the J gene TRBJ2-1; D is unresolved. The CDR3 runs to 14 residues. Between the trimmed V and J ends, which lost 3 bases and 5 bases, there was a span of 12 bases. The germline V gene has CDR1 SGHRS and CDR2 YFSETQ. The CDR3 bases are TGCGCCAGCAGCTCGCAGAGCGACAACAATGAGCAGTTCTTC. Its protein is CASSSQSDNNEQFF.

This clone was observed a single time. This chain uses TRBV10-3 with TRBJ2-7, with D tentatively TRBD1 (6 bases). The CDR3 contains 13 residues. Trimming took off 6 bases at V and 3 bases at J, with 12 bases between the two ends. Germline lookup yields CDR1 ENHRY and CDR2 SYGVKD. The CDR3: CAIRNREGYEQYF. CDR3 bases: TGTGCCATCAGGAACAGGGAAGGCTACGAGCAGTACTTC.

The chain recombines TRBV5-1 with TRBJ1-1, with D perhaps matching TRBD1 (5 bases). The V and J ends lost 4 bases and 9 bases respectively, with 28 bases between them. Germline assignment: CDR1 SGHRS and CDR2 YFSETQ. This CDR3 region has 17 residues. The CDR3, as DNA: TGCGCCAGCAGCCTACCGGATCTTAGACAGCGCCAGTTGCAAGCTTTCTTT. It specifies CASSLPDLRQRQLQAFF.

This clone was observed a handful of times. The V and J genes are TRBV19 and TRBJ1-1; 8 bases line up with TRBD1. Germline V gene sequence: CDR1 LNHDA, CDR2 SQIVND (reference sequence). The CDR3 totals 18 residues. V gave up 5 bases and J gave up 10 bases; unmatched junction bases: 24. This chain's CDR3 is CASSVPLRGLITLEGAFF. For the CDR3, the DNA is TGTGCCAGTAGTGTCCCCCTCAGGGGGCTGATCACCCTAGAGGGAGCTTTCTTT.

The rearrangement links TRBV28 to TRBJ1-3; D possibly corresponds to TRBD1 (6 bases). CDR1 MDHEN and CDR2 SYDVKM come from the germline V gene. CDR3 size: 18 residues. Trimming shortened V by 5 bases and J by 1 base, and 21 bases separated the two germline ends. Here the CDR3 reads CASSDIGQTTLSGNTIYF. The CDR3 nucleotides are TGTGCCAGCAGTGACATCGGACAGACAACCTTGTCTGGAAACACCATATATTTT.

V and J are TRBV5-1 and TRBJ1-2, with TRBD1 as a possible D gene (5 bases). V lost 7 bases and J 8 bases, leaving 27 bases between the germline ends. CDR3 size: 16 residues. CDR1 and CDR2 (germline): SGHRS, YFSETQ. CDR3 bases: TGCGCCAGCGATATAGGATCAGGCCCGCCGGGGGGGGGCTACACCTTC. Its translation: CASDIGSGPPGGGYTF.

The chain carries TRBV10-3 and TRBJ1-2; unclear D gene. V was trimmed by 10 bases and J by 2 bases, leaving 17 bases between them. CDR3 length: 14 residues. The germline CDR1 and CDR2 sequences are ENHRY and SYGVKD. This chain's CDR3 is CATHNPGRNYGYTF. CDR3 in DNA: TGTGCCACCCATAACCCAGGTCGCAACTATGGCTACACCTTC.

The chain employs TRBV28 and TRBJ1-5; no reliable D call. V lost 6 bases and J lost 3, with 15 bases in between. CDR1 MDHEN and CDR2 SYDVKM come from the germline V gene. The length of the CDR3 is 15 residues. CDR3 in DNA: TGTGCCAGCAGCCTTTGGTGGGGAGACAATCAGCCCCAGCATTTT. Translated, it gives CASSLWWGDNQPQHF.

Note on this clone: No conserved phenylalanine or tryptophan is present at the end of the CDR3, so a read error is the likely explanation. Because the CDR3's place on the DNA is in doubt, the DNA is left out and the CDR3 is given as listed by TCRdb. The V gene is TRBV30, the J gene TRBJ1-2. Including both end residues, the CDR3 is 12 amino acids long. The V gene's germline CDR1 is GTSNPN and CDR2 SVGIG (reference sequence). The CDR3 reads CAWSWRTELHGS.

This rearrangement joins TRBV11-3 to TRBJ2-1, with TRBD2 matching over 13 bases. The CDR3 loop spans 15 amino acids. V was pared by 3 bases and J by 9 bases, with 5 bases of the junction left unmatched. Germline V gene lookup returns CDR1 SGHNT and CDR2 YENEEA. The CDR3 sequence: CASSFAGLAGAEQFF. The CDR3 DNA is TGTGCCAGCAGCTTCGCCGGACTAGCGGGGGCTGAGCAGTTCTTC.

The sample holds a few counts of this clone. J is TRBJ1-5 and V is TRBV5-1, with D possibly being TRBD1 (5 bases). CDR3 length: 15 amino acids. The V end was cut by 4 bases, the J end by 6 bases, with 17 bases between. Germline V gene data show CDR1 as SGHRS and CDR2 as YFSETQ. CDR3 coding DNA: TGCGCCAGCAGCCCGGAAGGGACCCTCGGTCAGCCCCAGCATTTT. Protein sequence: CASSPEGTLGQPQHF.

The V and J genes are TRBV30 and TRBJ2-1; 9 bases are a match to TRBD2. Germline assignment: CDR1 GTSNPN and CDR2 SVGIG (reference sequence). The CDR3 is 15 residues long. With V trimmed by 5 bases and J by 4 bases, 9 bases remained unmatched. The CDR3 DNA reads as TGTGCCTGGTCCCACACTAGCGGGCCTTACAATGAGCAGTTCTTC. Translating gives CAWSHTSGPYNEQFF. Using reference TRBV30 and TRBJ2-1 for the parts outside the CDR3, the full variable domain is SQTIHQWPATLVQPVGSPLSLECTVEGTSNPNLYWYRQAAGRGLQLLFYSVGIGQISSEVPQNLSASRPQDRQFILSSKKLLLSDSGFYLCAWSHTSGPYNEQFFGPGTRLTVL.

Comment on this clone: This same CDR3 is encoded by further DNA sequences in the sample. This rearrangement joins TRBV7-9 to TRBJ1-2; TRBD1 matches 7 bases. Trimming at V came to 3 bases and at J to 2 bases, leaving 0 bases not matched to a gene. This CDR3 is 13 amino acids long. Germline CDR1 SEHNR, CDR2 FQNEAQ (reference sequence). In DNA, the CDR3 is TGTGCCAGCAGCTTGGGACAGAACTATGGCTACACCTTC. Translating gives CASSLGQNYGYTF.

This clone was seen more than once but under ten times. Other nucleotide sequences in the sample specify the same CDR3. V and J are TRBV2 and TRBJ2-7; no reliable D call. Germline assignment: CDR1 SNHLY and CDR2 FYNNEI. The CDR3 runs 14 residues. The V end was cut by 2 bases, the J end by 1 base, with 9 bases between. CDR3 coding DNA: TGTGCCAGCAGTGAACAAGGACGGTCCTACGAGCAGTACTTC. Protein product: CASSEQGRSYEQYF. Supplemented by reference TRBV2 and TRBJ2-7, the full variable domain reads EPEVTQTPSHQVTQMGQEVILRCVPISNHLYFYWYRQILGQKVEFLVSFYNNEISEKSEIFDDQFSVERPDGSNFTLKIRSTKLEDSAMYFCASSEQGRSYEQYFGPGTRLTVT.

J is TRBJ2-1 and V is TRBV27; D not certain. The CDR3 is made up of 11 amino acids. Per germline, CDR1 MNHEY and CDR2 SMNVEV (reference sequence). The V gene lost 3 bases and the J gene lost 10 bases, with 7 bases spanning the gap. The CDR3 loop is CASSFRAEQFF. CDR3 DNA sequence: TGTGCCAGCAGTTTCCGGGCCGAGCAGTTCTTC.

The chain links TRBV6-2 or TRBV6-3 to TRBJ2-4, with 11 bases aligning to TRBD2. The junction had 4 bases not matched to a gene; V was cut back by 4 bases and J by 8 bases. Germline V gene sequence: CDR1 MNHEY, CDR2 SVGEGT. This CDR3 spans 14 amino acids. CDR3 sequence: CASSLVAGGDIQYF. The CDR3 DNA reads as TGTGCCAGCAGTTTGGTAGCGGGAGGGGACATTCAGTACTTC.

This clone occurred a few times. The rearrangement uses TRBV7-8 and TRBJ1-2, with D perhaps matching TRBD1 (6 bases). The CDR3 is 14 residues long. Germline V gene lookup returns CDR1 SGHVS and CDR2 FQNEAQ. Trimming stripped 5 bases from V and 3 bases from J, with 13 bases between. The CDR3 here is CASSTTGRDYGYTF. The CDR3, as DNA: TGTGCCAGCAGCACGACAGGACGGGACTATGGCTACACCTTC.

In DNA form, the CDR3 reads TGTGCCACCAGTGATTACGGCAATCAGCCCCAGCATTTT. It is translated as CATSDYGNQPQHF. The rearrangement joins TRBV24-1 to TRBJ1-5; D remains unclear. V lost 2 bases and J 2 bases, leaving 3 bases between the germline ends. The CDR3 length is 13 residues. Germline-derived CDR1 and CDR2 are KGHDR and SFDVKD.

J is TRBJ1-1 and V is TRBV7-8; tentative D call: TRBD1 (5 bases). Germline values: CDR1 SGHVS, CDR2 FQNEAQ. This CDR3 is 14 amino acids long. V lost 3 bases and J 4 bases, leaving 12 bases between the germline ends. In nucleotides, the CDR3 is TGTGCCAGCAGCTTTTACCAGGGTTCCACTGAAGCTTTCTTT. Its translation: CASSFYQGSTEAFF.